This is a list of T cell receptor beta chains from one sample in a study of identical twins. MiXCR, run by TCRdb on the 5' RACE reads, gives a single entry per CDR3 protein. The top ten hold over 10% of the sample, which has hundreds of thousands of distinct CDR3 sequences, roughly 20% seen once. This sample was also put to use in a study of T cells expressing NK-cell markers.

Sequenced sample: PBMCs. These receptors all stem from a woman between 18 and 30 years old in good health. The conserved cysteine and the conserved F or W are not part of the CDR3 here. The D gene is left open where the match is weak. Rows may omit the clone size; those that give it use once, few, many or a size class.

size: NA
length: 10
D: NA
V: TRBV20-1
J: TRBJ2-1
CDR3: SASKVSNEQF

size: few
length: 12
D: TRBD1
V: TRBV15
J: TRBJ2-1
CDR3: ATSREQGADEQF

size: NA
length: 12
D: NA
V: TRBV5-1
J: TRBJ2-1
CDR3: ASSSTRGDNEQF

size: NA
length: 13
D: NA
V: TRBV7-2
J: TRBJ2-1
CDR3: ASSLSGTRYNEQF

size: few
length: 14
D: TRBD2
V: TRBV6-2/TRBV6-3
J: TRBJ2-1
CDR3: ASSYSFRREGNEQF

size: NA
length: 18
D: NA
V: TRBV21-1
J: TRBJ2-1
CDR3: ASSKEIGVGRASSYNEQF

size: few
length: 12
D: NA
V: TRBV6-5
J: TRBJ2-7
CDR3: ASSIQGAGYEQY

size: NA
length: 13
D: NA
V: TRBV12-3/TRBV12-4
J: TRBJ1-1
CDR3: ASSLHTGMNTEAF

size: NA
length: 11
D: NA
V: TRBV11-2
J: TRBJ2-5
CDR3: ASSPVLQETQY

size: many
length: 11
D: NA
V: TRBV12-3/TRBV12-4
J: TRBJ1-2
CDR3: ASSRGQSYGYT

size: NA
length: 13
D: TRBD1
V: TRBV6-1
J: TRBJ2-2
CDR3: ASKTQGPGTGELF

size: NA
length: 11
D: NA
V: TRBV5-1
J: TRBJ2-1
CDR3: ASSYTGFNEQF

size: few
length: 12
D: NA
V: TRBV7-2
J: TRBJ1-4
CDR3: ASSLGPGYEKLF

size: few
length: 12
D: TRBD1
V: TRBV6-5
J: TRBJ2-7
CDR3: ASSFPGQSYEQY

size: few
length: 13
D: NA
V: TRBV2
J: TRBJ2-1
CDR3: ASRSRVDSYNEQF

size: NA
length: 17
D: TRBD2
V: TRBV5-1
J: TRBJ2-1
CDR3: ASSKGLAGGPSSYNEQF

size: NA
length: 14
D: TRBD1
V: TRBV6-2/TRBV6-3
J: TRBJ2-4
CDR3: ASSYSGTGRGNIQY

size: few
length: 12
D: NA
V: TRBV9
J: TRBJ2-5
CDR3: ASSPTGNGETQY

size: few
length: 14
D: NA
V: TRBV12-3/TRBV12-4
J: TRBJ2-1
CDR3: ASSFMGSAAYNEQF

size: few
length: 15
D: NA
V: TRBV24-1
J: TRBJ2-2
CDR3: ATSDRSQRGDPGELF

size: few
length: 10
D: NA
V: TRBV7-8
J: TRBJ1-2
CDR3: ASSLNWDGYT

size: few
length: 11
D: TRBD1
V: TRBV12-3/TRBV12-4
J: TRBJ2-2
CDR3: ASSLSGGGELF

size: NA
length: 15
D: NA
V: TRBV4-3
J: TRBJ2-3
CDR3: ASSRDDTLLGDHTQY

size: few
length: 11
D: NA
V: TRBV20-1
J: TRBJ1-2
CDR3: SASRRNIYGYT

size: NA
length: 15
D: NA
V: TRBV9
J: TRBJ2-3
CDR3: ASSASPGESGTDTQY

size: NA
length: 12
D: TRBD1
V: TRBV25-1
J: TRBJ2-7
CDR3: ASSGTGEPYEQY

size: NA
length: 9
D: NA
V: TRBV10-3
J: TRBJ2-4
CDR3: AISEGNIQY

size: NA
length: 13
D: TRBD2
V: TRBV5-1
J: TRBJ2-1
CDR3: ASSAGGVHVDEQF

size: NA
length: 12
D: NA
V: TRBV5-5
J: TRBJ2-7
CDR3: ASSDEGRPYEQY

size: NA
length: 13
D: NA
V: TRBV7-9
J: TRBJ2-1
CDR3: ASSSHTHSYNEQF

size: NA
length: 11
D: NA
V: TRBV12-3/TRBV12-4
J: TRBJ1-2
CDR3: ASRPPDITGYT

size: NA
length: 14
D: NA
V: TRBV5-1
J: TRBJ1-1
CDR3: ASSLGQGGKNTEAF

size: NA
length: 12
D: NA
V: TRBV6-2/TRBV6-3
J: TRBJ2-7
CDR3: ASSLGGRTGEQY

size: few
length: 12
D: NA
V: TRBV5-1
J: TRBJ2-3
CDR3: ASSLGDITDTQY

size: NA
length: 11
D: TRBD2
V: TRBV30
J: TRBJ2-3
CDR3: AWSATSGDTQY

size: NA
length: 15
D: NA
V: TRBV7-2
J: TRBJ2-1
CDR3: ASSLLYSGALYNEQF

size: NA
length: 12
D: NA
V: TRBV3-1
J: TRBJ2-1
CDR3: ASSHLAPPHEQF

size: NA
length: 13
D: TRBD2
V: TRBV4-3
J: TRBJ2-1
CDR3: ASSQGTSGPNEQF

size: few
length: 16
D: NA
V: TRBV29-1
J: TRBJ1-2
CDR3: SVEDLQGKSTYDYGYT

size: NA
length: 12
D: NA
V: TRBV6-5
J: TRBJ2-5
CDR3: ASSYTPAQETQY

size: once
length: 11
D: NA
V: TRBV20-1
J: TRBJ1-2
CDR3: SAMGGSNYGYT

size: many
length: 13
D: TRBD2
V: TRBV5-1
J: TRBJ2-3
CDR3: ASSSVTSAADTQY

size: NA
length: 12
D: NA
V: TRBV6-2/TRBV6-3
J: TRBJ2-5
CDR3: ASLRSVAFETQY

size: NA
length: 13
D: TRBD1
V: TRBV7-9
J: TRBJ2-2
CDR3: ASSRGQSSTGELF

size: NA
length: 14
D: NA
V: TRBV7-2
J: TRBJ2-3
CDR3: ASSLQGQGTGDTQY

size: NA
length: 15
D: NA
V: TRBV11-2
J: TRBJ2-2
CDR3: ASSPRNLIDYAGELF

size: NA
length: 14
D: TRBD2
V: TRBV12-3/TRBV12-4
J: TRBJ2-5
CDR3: ASSPFGAGVKETQY